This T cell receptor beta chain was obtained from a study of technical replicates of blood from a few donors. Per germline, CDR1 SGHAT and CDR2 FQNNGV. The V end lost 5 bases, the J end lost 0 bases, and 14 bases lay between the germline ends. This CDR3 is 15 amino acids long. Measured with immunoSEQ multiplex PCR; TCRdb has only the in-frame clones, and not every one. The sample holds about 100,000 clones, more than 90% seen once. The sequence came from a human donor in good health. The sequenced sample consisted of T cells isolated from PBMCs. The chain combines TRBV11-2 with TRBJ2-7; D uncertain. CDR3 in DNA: TGTGCCAGCAGCCCAAGCCTCCATAACTCCTACGAGCAGTACTTC. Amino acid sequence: CASSPSLHNSYEQYF.